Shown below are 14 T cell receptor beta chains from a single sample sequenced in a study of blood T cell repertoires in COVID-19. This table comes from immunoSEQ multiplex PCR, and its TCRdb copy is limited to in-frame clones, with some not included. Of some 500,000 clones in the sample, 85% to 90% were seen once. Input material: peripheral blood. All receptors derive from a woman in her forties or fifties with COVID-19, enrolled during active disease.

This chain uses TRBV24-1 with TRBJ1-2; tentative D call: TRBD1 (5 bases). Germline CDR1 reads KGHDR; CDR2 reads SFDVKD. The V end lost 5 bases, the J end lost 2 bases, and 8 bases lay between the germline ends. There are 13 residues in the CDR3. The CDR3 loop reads CATSGGPNYGYTF. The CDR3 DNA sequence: TGTGCCACCAGTGGGGGCCCGAACTATGGCTACACCTTC.

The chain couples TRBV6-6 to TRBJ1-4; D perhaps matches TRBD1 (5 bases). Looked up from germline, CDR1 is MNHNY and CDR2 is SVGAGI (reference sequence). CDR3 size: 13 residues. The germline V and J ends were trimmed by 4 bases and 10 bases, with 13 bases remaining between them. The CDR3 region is CASSSPGGGKLFF. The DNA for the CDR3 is TGTGCCAGCAGTTCTCCGGGGGGTGGAAAACTGTTTTTT.

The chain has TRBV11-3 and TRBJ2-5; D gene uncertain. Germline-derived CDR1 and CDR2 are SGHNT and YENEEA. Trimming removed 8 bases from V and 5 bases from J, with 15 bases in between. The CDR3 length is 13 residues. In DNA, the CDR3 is TGTGCCAGCTGCGACGCATCCGGGGAGACCCAGTACTTC. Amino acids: CASCDASGETQYF.

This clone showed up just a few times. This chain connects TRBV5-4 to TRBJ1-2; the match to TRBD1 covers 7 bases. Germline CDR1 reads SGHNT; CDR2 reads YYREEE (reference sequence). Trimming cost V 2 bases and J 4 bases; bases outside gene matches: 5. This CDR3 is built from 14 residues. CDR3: CASSFKTGVYGYTF. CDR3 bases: TGTGCCAGCAGCTTCAAAACAGGGGTCTATGGCTACACCTTC.

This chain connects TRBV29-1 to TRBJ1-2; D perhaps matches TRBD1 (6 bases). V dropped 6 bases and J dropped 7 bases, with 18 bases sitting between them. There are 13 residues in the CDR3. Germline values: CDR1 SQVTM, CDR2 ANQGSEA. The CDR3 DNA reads TGCAGCGTCATCGTTACAGGGAGCGGTGGCTACACCTTC. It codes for CSVIVTGSGGYTF. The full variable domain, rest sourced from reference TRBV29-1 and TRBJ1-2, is SAVISQKPSRDICQRGTSLTIQCQVDSQVTMMFWYRQQPGQSLTLIATANQGSEATYESGFVIDKFPISRPNLTFSTLTVSNMSPEDSSIYLCSVIVTGSGGYTFGSGTRLTVV.

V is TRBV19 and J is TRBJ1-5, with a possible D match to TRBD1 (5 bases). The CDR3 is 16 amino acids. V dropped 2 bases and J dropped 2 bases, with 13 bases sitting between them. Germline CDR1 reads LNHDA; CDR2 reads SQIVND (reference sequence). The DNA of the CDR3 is TGTGCCAGTAGTATATCTCGGAGGGGAGGCAATCAGCCCCAGCATTTT. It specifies CASSISRRGGNQPQHF.

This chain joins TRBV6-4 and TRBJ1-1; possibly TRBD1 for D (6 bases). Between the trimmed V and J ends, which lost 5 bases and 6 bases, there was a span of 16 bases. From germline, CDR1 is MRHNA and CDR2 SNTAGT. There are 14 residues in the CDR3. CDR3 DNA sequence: TGTGCCAGCAGTTCGACAATAGGGGGTGCTGAAGCTTTCTTT. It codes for CASSSTIGGAEAFF.

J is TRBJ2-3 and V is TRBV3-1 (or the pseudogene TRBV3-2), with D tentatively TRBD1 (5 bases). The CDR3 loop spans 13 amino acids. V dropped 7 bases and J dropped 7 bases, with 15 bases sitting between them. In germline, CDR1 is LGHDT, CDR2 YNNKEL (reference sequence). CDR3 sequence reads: CASTSAGINTQYF. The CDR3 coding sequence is TGTGCCAGCACCTCGGCAGGGATAAATACGCAGTATTTT.

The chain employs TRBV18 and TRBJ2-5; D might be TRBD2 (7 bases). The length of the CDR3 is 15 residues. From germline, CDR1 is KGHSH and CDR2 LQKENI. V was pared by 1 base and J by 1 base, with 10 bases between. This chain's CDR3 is CASSPRGGGQETQYF. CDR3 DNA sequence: TGTGCCAGCTCACCACGGGGAGGGGGCCAAGAGACCCAGTACTTC.

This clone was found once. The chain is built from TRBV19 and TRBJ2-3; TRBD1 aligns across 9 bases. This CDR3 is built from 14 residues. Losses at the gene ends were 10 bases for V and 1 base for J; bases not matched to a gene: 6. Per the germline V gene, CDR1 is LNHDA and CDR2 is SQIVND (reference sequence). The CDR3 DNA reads TGTGCCACCGGATACAGGGGGCGCACAGATACGCAGTATTTT. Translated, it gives CATGYRGRTDTQYF.

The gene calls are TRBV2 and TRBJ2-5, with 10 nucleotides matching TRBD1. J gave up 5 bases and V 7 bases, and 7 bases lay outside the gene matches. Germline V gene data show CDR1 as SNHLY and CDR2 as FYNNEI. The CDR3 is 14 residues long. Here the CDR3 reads CASKGDRGRETQYF. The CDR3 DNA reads TGTGCCAGCAAAGGGGACAGGGGAAGGGAGACCCAGTACTTC. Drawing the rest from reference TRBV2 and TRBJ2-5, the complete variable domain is EPEVTQTPSHQVTQMGQEVILRCVPISNHLYFYWYRQILGQKVEFLVSFYNNEISEKSEIFDDQFSVERPDGSNFTLKIRSTKLEDSAMYFCASKGDRGRETQYFGPGTRLLVL.

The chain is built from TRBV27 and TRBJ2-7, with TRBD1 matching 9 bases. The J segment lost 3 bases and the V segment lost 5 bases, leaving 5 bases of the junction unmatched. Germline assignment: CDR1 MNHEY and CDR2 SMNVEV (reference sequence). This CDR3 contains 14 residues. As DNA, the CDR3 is TGTGCCAGCAGTATCCGACAGGGGGTCTACGAGCAGTACTTC. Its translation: CASSIRQGVYEQYF.

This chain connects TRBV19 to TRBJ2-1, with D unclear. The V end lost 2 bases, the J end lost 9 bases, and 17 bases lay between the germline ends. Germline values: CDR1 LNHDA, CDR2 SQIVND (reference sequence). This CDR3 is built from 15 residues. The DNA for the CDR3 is TGTGCCAGTAGTATACCCCGCGGCTCGACCGGTGAGCAGTTCTTC. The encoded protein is CASSIPRGSTGEQFF.

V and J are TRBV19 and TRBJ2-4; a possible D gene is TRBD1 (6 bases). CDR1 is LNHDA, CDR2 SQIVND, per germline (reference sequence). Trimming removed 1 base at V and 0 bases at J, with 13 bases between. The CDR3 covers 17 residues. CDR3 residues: CASSIGSGALAKNIQYF. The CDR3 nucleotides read TGTGCCAGTAGTATAGGATCAGGGGCACTAGCCAAAAACATTCAGTACTTC.